These 15 T cell receptor beta chains originate from one sample sequenced in a study of Graves' ophthalmopathy and Graves' hyperthyroidism. Transcripts of RNA were the source for amplifying TCR beta CDR3 regions. HTBI-primed RT-PCR formed the first round, and a multiplex PCR formed the second. TCRdb recomputed calls from the multiplex PCR reads with MiXCR, one row per CDR3 protein. The sample has a few hundred thousand distinct CDR3 sequences; 17% are singletons. Sequencing used peripheral blood. These receptors were taken from an adult woman with stable Graves' hyperthyroidism.

This clonotype was seen many times. V gene TRBV6-2 or TRBV6-3 combines with J gene TRBJ2-7; possible D gene TRBD1, 5 bases. Trimming took 1 base from V and 7 from J, leaving 14 bases between them. The CDR3 extends over 14 amino acids. CDR1 is MNHEY, CDR2 SVGEGT, per germline. The CDR3 here is CASSYWKGLKEQYF. CDR3 sequence (DNA): TGTGCCAGCAGTTACTGGAAGGGGCTAAAGGAGCAGTACTTC.

This clonotype was observed at least ten times. This chain links TRBV7-9 with TRBJ2-1; 9 bases align to TRBD2. The V segment lost 8 bases and the J segment 9 bases; nucleotides outside the gene matches: 8. Germline values: CDR1 SEHNR, CDR2 FQNEAQ (reference sequence). The CDR3 contains 13 residues. The CDR3 reads CASGSSGKGEQFF. The CDR3, as DNA: TGTGCCAGCGGTTCTAGCGGGAAGGGTGAGCAGTTCTTC.

The chain couples TRBV4-3 to TRBJ2-5, with D possibly being TRBD2 (6 bases). The assigned J gene may be wrong: the sequence end matches TRBJ2-1 better. Germline lookup yields CDR1 LGHNA and CDR2 YSLEER. The CDR3 spans 14 residues. The CDR3 sequence is CASSQVTGDNEQFF. The CDR3 DNA follows: TGCGCCAGCAGCCAAGTGACGGGAGACAATGAGCAGTTCTTC.

Turning to this clonotype: One junction end disagrees with the germline gene, perhaps due to a read error. The V call is TRBV18, the J call TRBJ2-2; no reliable D call. The CDR3 is made up of 13 amino acids. The germline V gene has CDR1 KGHSH and CDR2 LQKENI. CDR3 protein: CVSSPPDTGELFF. CDR3 nucleotides: TGTGTCAGCTCACCACCTGACACCGGGGAGCTGTTTTTT.

This clonotype was counted a single time. A read error is likely, as this CDR3 ends without the conserved phenylalanine or tryptophan. This chain uses TRBV28 with TRBJ1-5; D possibly corresponds to TRBD1 (5 bases). Trimming took 6 bases from V and 1 from J, leaving 13 bases between them. CDR1 and CDR2 (germline): MDHEN, SYDVKM. The length of the CDR3 is 15 residues. CDR3: CASRGGTASNQPQHS. The CDR3, as DNA: TGTGCCAGCAGGGGGGGGACGGCAAGCAATCAGCCCCAGCATTCT.

This clonotype was observed a handful of times. The rearrangement uses TRBV25-1 and TRBJ2-7; D uncertain. CDR3 length equals 11 residues. V was clipped by 5 bases and J by 7 bases, with 9 bases between them. Germline CDR1 is MGHDK and CDR2 is SYGVNS. CDR3 sequence: CASSRRVEQYF. The CDR3 nucleotides read TGTGCCAGCAGTCGAAGGGTTGAGCAGTACTTC.

In its sample, this clonotype was seen many times. The J gene is TRBJ1-2, the V gene TRBV3-1; D gene uncertain. The germline CDR1 and CDR2 sequences are LGHDT and YNNKEL (reference sequence). Trimming removed 1 base at V and 5 bases at J, with 8 bases between. The CDR3 runs 13 residues. The CDR3 coding sequence is TGTGCCAGCAGCCAAGTTCTGTCATATGGCTACACCTTC. This codes for CASSQVLSYGYTF.

At least ten counts were recorded for this clonotype. The chain recombines TRBV29-1 with TRBJ2-7; D is perhaps TRBD2 (6 bases). The CDR3 is 12 residues long. Trimming took off 7 bases at V and 3 bases at J, with 13 bases between the two ends. Germline V lookup: CDR1 SQVTM, CDR2 ANQGSEA. CDR3 residues: CSARDSFYEQYF. The CDR3 coding sequence is TGCAGCGCCCGGGACTCATTCTACGAGCAGTACTTC.

The chain joins TRBV5-1 to TRBJ2-5, with 8 bases lining up with TRBD2. The CDR3 length is 15 residues. Germline CDR1 is SGHRS and CDR2 is YFSETQ. Germline trimming cut 3 bases from V and 2 bases from J; bases unmatched to any gene: 6. The CDR3 DNA sequence: TGCGCCAGCAGCTCGCCCGGGGGGGCTCAAGAGACCCAGTACTTC. Amino acids: CASSSPGGAQETQYF.

The table lists this clonotype with many counts. V usage is TRBV28 and J usage is TRBJ1-5, with D unclear. CDR1 MDHEN and CDR2 SYDVKM come from the germline V gene. V lost 6 bases, J lost 5 bases, and 23 bases lay in between. The CDR3 has 17 amino acids. In DNA form, the CDR3 reads TGTGCCAGCAGCCCCATCCCCCGACGGTCCCTCCATCAGCCCCAGCATTTT. This encodes CASSPIPRRSLHQPQHF.

This clonotype was counted at least ten times. The chain uses TRBV6-5 and TRBJ1-6; TRBD1 might be the D (5 bases). This CDR3 has 16 amino acids. The germline V gene encodes CDR1 MNHEY and CDR2 SVGAGI. Trimming shortened V by 3 bases and J by 6 bases, and 15 bases separated the two germline ends. Here the CDR3 DNA reads TGTGCCAGCAGTTATTCAACTGGGCAGGGTAATTCACCCCTCCACTTT. It yields the protein CASSYSTGQGNSPLHF.

Ten or more counts support this clonotype. CDR3 sequence reads: CASSYRTGVNTEAFF. As DNA, the CDR3 is TGTGCCAGCAGTTACCGGACAGGTGTGAACACTGAAGCTTTCTTT. V is TRBV6-5 and J is TRBJ1-1; 7 nucleotides agree with TRBD1. From germline, CDR1 is MNHEY and CDR2 SVGAGI. Unmatched junction bases numbered 3, after V lost 2 bases and J lost 0 bases. This CDR3 contains 15 residues.

This clonotype came up many times. V and J are TRBV28 and TRBJ1-5; tentative D call: TRBD1 (5 bases). The CDR3 spans 14 residues. CDR1 and CDR2 (germline): MDHEN, SYDVKM. The V gene lost 1 base and the J gene lost 3 bases, with 7 bases spanning the gap. CDR3 DNA: TGTGCCAGCAGTTTATCAGGGTACAATCAGCCCCAGCATTTT. Its translation is CASSLSGYNQPQHF.

This clonotype was found a few times. The chain joins TRBV4-2 to TRBJ2-7, with 12 bases lining up with TRBD2. Germline-derived CDR1 and CDR2 are LGHNA and YNFKEQ. After removal of 4 bases from V and 7 bases from J, the junction contained 14 bases not matched to a gene. The CDR3 length is 17 residues. CDR3 sequence reads: CASSLPGLAGLRGEQYF. CDR3 DNA: TGTGCCAGCAGCCTCCCGGGACTAGCGGGTTTACGTGGGGAGCAGTACTTC.

The chain recombines TRBV19 with TRBJ2-5; 14 nucleotides line up with TRBD2. This CDR3 region has 17 residues. Per germline, CDR1 LNHDA and CDR2 SQIVND (reference sequence). V was pared by 6 bases and J by 4 bases, with 10 bases of the junction left unmatched. CDR3 sequence (DNA): TGTGCCAGTAGACACACCGCCGGGACTAGCGGGAGAGAGACCCAGTACTTC. This translates into CASRHTAGTSGRETQYF.